These T cell receptor beta chains were read from a single sample in a study of post-analysis software for immune sequencing data. TCRdb reprocessed the PCR reads with MiXCR, giving one entry per CDR3 protein. The profile shows about half a million distinct CDR3 sequences, around 40% of them singletons. Source material: blood. The receptors stem from a girl aged 5-17 years with multiple sclerosis. Each CDR3 is given with its conserved first and last residue. The order of the fields is D gene, J gene, clone size, V gene, CDR3 DNA, CDR3 protein. A D gene is named only where the DNA matches it firmly. Where a row states a size, it is once, few, many or the class of an expanded clone; other rows omit it.

d_gene: TRBD1
j_gene: TRBJ2-7
abundance: NA
v_gene: TRBV2
CDR3nt: TGTGTCAGCAGTGAAAGGCCAGGGGGCCTCTACGAGCAGTACTTC
CDR3aa: CVSSERPGGLYEQYF

d_gene: NA
j_gene: TRBJ2-7
abundance: NA
v_gene: TRBV12-3/TRBV12-4
CDR3nt: TGTGCCAGCAGTTTATTATGGGGGCGCGAGCAGTACTTC
CDR3aa: CASSLLWGREQYF

d_gene: TRBD1
j_gene: TRBJ2-7
abundance: NA
v_gene: TRBV6-2/TRBV6-3
CDR3nt: TGTGCCAGCAGTATACAGGGGTTCAACGAGCAGTACTTC
CDR3aa: CASSIQGFNEQYF

d_gene: NA
j_gene: TRBJ2-1
abundance: few
v_gene: TRBV7-2
CDR3nt: TGTGCCAGCAGTCCTCTAGCGAGAGGCCTATTCTATGAGCAGTTCTTC
CDR3aa: CASSPLARGLFYEQFF

d_gene: TRBD1
j_gene: TRBJ1-6
abundance: NA
v_gene: TRBV6-5
CDR3nt: TGTGCCAGCAGTTACACCACGACAGGGCTGAGTTATAATTCACCCCTCCACTTT
CDR3aa: CASSYTTTGLSYNSPLHF

d_gene: TRBD2
j_gene: TRBJ2-7
abundance: NA
v_gene: TRBV20-1
CDR3nt: TGCAGTGCTAGAACCGGGACTAGCTTCGAGTACGAGCAGTACTTC
CDR3aa: CSARTGTSFEYEQYF

d_gene: NA
j_gene: TRBJ2-3
abundance: NA
v_gene: TRBV27
CDR3nt: TGTGCCAGCAGTTCTCCCAACTTAGATACGCAGTATTTT
CDR3aa: CASSSPNLDTQYF

d_gene: NA
j_gene: TRBJ2-5
abundance: few
v_gene: TRBV3-1
CDR3nt: TGTGCCAGCAGCCAAGTACACGGAGAGACCCAGTACTTC
CDR3aa: CASSQVHGETQYF

d_gene: TRBD2
j_gene: TRBJ2-7
abundance: few
v_gene: TRBV11-1
CDR3nt: TGTGCCAGCAGCCCCGATATCACGGGGGGCGAGCAGTACTTC
CDR3aa: CASSPDITGGEQYF

d_gene: NA
j_gene: TRBJ2-5
abundance: few
v_gene: TRBV5-5
CDR3nt: TGTGCCAGCATCTACGGGGAAGGGTTTGGGCGATTGTGGCAAGAGACCCAGTACTTC
CDR3aa: CASIYGEGFGRLWQETQYF

d_gene: NA
j_gene: TRBJ2-7
abundance: few
v_gene: TRBV7-9
CDR3nt: TGTGCCAGCAGCTTAACGCCCGGGACGGCTTCCTACGAGCAGTACTTC
CDR3aa: CASSLTPGTASYEQYF

d_gene: TRBD1
j_gene: TRBJ2-7
abundance: NA
v_gene: TRBV5-1
CDR3nt: TGCGCCAGCAGCACTAACAGGGGTATGAACGAGCAGTACTTC
CDR3aa: CASSTNRGMNEQYF

d_gene: TRBD1
j_gene: TRBJ1-2
abundance: NA
v_gene: TRBV9
CDR3nt: TGTGCCAGCAGCCCGGGGACAGCAATTAACTATGGCTACACCTTC
CDR3aa: CASSPGTAINYGYTF

d_gene: NA
j_gene: TRBJ1-2
abundance: NA
v_gene: TRBV28
CDR3nt: TGTGCCAGCAGTTTTTGGGGGGCTAACTATGGCTACACCTTC
CDR3aa: CASSFWGANYGYTF

d_gene: TRBD2
j_gene: TRBJ2-7
abundance: NA
v_gene: TRBV15
CDR3nt: TGTGCCACCAGCAGAACCCCTAAGCGGGAGGTCTACGAGCAGTACTTC
CDR3aa: CATSRTPKREVYEQYF

d_gene: NA
j_gene: TRBJ2-7
abundance: NA
v_gene: TRBV20-1
CDR3nt: TGCAGTGCTAGTCTGGACTACGAGCAGTACTTC
CDR3aa: CSASLDYEQYF

d_gene: NA
j_gene: TRBJ1-2
abundance: few
v_gene: TRBV5-1
CDR3nt: TGCGCCAGCGCCTCCGACCCCAACTATGGCTACACCTTC
CDR3aa: CASASDPNYGYTF

d_gene: TRBD2
j_gene: TRBJ2-7
abundance: few
v_gene: TRBV6-2/TRBV6-3
CDR3nt: TGTGCCAGCAGTTACTCGGCGGGAGAGTCCTACGAGCAGTACTTC
CDR3aa: CASSYSAGESYEQYF

d_gene: NA
j_gene: TRBJ2-1
abundance: once
v_gene: TRBV5-1
CDR3nt: TGCGCCAGCAGCCCTGGTTGGGAGGGGGCAAGCTCCTACAATGAGCAGTTCTTC
CDR3aa: CASSPGWEGASSYNEQFF

d_gene: TRBD2
j_gene: TRBJ2-1
abundance: few
v_gene: TRBV5-1
CDR3nt: TGCGCCAGCAGCCACGGGACTAGCGCTGGCCATGAGCAGTTCTTC
CDR3aa: CASSHGTSAGHEQFF

d_gene: TRBD1
j_gene: TRBJ2-7
abundance: NA
v_gene: TRBV7-8
CDR3nt: TGTGCCAGCAGCCAAACAGGGGTTTCCTACGAGCAGTACTTC
CDR3aa: CASSQTGVSYEQYF

d_gene: NA
j_gene: TRBJ1-6
abundance: NA
v_gene: TRBV7-2
CDR3nt: TGTGCCAGCAGCTTAGCGGAAGTAGGGACCAATTCACCCCTCCACTTT
CDR3aa: CASSLAEVGTNSPLHF

d_gene: NA
j_gene: TRBJ1-1
abundance: few
v_gene: TRBV27
CDR3nt: TGTGCCAGCATCAAGGGAGGCACTGAAGCTTTCTTT
CDR3aa: CASIKGGTEAFF

d_gene: NA
j_gene: TRBJ2-7
abundance: NA
v_gene: TRBV5-1
CDR3nt: TGCGCCAGCAGCTTGAGTTCTGGGTCCGAGCAGTACTTC
CDR3aa: CASSLSSGSEQYF

d_gene: TRBD2
j_gene: TRBJ2-3
abundance: NA
v_gene: TRBV20-1
CDR3nt: TGCAGTGCCCGGACGGGACTAGGCACAGATACGCAGTATTTT
CDR3aa: CSARTGLGTDTQYF

d_gene: TRBD1
j_gene: TRBJ1-1
abundance: NA
v_gene: TRBV29-1
CDR3nt: TGCAGCATTAATCCGGGGACAGATATCAACACTGAAGCTTTCTTT
CDR3aa: CSINPGTDINTEAFF

d_gene: NA
j_gene: TRBJ2-7
abundance: once
v_gene: TRBV18
CDR3nt: TGTGCCAGCTCACCGTATCGGGGGTCCTACGAGCAGTACTTC
CDR3aa: CASSPYRGSYEQYF

d_gene: NA
j_gene: TRBJ2-3
abundance: NA
v_gene: TRBV7-9
CDR3nt: TGTGCCTCCCGAGGCGCTAGCACAGATACGCAGTATTTT
CDR3aa: CASRGASTDTQYF

d_gene: TRBD1
j_gene: TRBJ2-1
abundance: few
v_gene: TRBV7-3
CDR3nt: TGTGCCAGCAGCTTTATAATCCACAGGGGGCGCGGGTCCTACAATGAGCAGTTCTTC
CDR3aa: CASSFIIHRGRGSYNEQFF

d_gene: NA
j_gene: TRBJ1-4
abundance: NA
v_gene: TRBV6-1
CDR3nt: TGTGCCAGCTCCGTCGGACTGAGGAATGAAAAACTGTTTTTT
CDR3aa: CASSVGLRNEKLFF

d_gene: NA
j_gene: TRBJ2-2
abundance: NA
v_gene: TRBV20-1
CDR3nt: TGCAGTGCTAGATCACCGGGCGGGGAGCTGTTTTTT
CDR3aa: CSARSPGGELFF

d_gene: TRBD2
j_gene: TRBJ2-3
abundance: few
v_gene: TRBV4-3
CDR3nt: TGCGCCAGCAGCCTAGCGGGAGGGAGGTCTCATACGCAGTATTTT
CDR3aa: CASSLAGGRSHTQYF

d_gene: NA
j_gene: TRBJ1-2
abundance: NA
v_gene: TRBV28
CDR3nt: TGTGCCAGCAGTTTCGGCAGGGACTATGGCTACACCTTC
CDR3aa: CASSFGRDYGYTF

d_gene: TRBD1
j_gene: TRBJ1-5
abundance: once
v_gene: TRBV4-1
CDR3nt: TGCGCCAGCAGCCAAGCTGGGCAGGGGGACCAGCCCCAGCATTTT
CDR3aa: CASSQAGQGDQPQHF

d_gene: NA
j_gene: TRBJ1-1
abundance: NA
v_gene: TRBV20-1
CDR3nt: TGCAGTGCTAGAGAAGGGGCGGGGAACACTGAAGCTTTCTTT
CDR3aa: CSAREGAGNTEAFF

d_gene: NA
j_gene: TRBJ2-4
abundance: NA
v_gene: TRBV20-1
CDR3nt: TGCAGTGCTTCGCAGGCTGTAGCCAAAAACATTCAGTACTTC
CDR3aa: CSASQAVAKNIQYF

d_gene: TRBD2
j_gene: TRBJ2-1
abundance: NA
v_gene: TRBV27
CDR3nt: TGTGCCAGCAGTTTGGCCGAGGCGGGAGGGTTTGATGAGCAGTTCTTC
CDR3aa: CASSLAEAGGFDEQFF

d_gene: TRBD1
j_gene: TRBJ2-1
abundance: few
v_gene: TRBV12-5
CDR3nt: TGTGCTAGTGGTTTGGGAACAGGGGGCAATGAGCAGTTCTTC
CDR3aa: CASGLGTGGNEQFF

d_gene: TRBD1
j_gene: TRBJ2-7
abundance: few
v_gene: TRBV28
CDR3nt: TGTGCCAGCAGCGATTCCGGGACAGGACTTTACGAGCAGTACTTC
CDR3aa: CASSDSGTGLYEQYF

d_gene: NA
j_gene: TRBJ2-4
abundance: NA
v_gene: TRBV27
CDR3nt: TGTGCCAGCAGTACGAACAGGGCCGGCAAAAACATTCAGTACTTC
CDR3aa: CASSTNRAGKNIQYF

d_gene: NA
j_gene: TRBJ2-7
abundance: NA
v_gene: TRBV21-1
CDR3nt: TGTGCCAGCAGCAAACCGAAGGATAGCGAACCCTCCTACGAGCAGTACTTC
CDR3aa: CASSKPKDSEPSYEQYF

d_gene: NA
j_gene: TRBJ2-6
abundance: NA
v_gene: TRBV7-8
CDR3nt: TGTGCCAGCAGCCAGGGGACCAACGTCCTGACTTTC
CDR3aa: CASSQGTNVLTF

d_gene: TRBD1
j_gene: TRBJ2-1
abundance: NA
v_gene: TRBV5-1
CDR3nt: TGCGCCAGCAGCGACGGGACAGTCCCAGGCGATGAGCAGTTCTTC
CDR3aa: CASSDGTVPGDEQFF

d_gene: NA
j_gene: TRBJ2-1
abundance: few
v_gene: TRBV6-2/TRBV6-3
CDR3nt: TGTGCCAGCAGTTATCGTCAGAGATACAATGAGCAGTTCTTC
CDR3aa: CASSYRQRYNEQFF

d_gene: NA
j_gene: TRBJ1-3
abundance: NA
v_gene: TRBV7-2
CDR3nt: TGTGCCAGCAAGACGGGGACTGGAAACACCATATATTTT
CDR3aa: CASKTGTGNTIYF

d_gene: TRBD2
j_gene: TRBJ2-4
abundance: NA
v_gene: TRBV29-1
CDR3nt: TGCAGCGTTGGCGGACTAGCGGCTCAAAACATTCAGTACTTC
CDR3aa: CSVGGLAAQNIQYF

d_gene: NA
j_gene: TRBJ2-5
abundance: NA
v_gene: TRBV6-6
CDR3nt: TGTGCAGCCAGAGGATACATCGGGATGCAAGAGACCCAGTACTTC
CDR3aa: CAARGYIGMQETQYF

d_gene: NA
j_gene: TRBJ1-5
abundance: NA
v_gene: TRBV7-9
CDR3nt: TGTGCCAGCAGCGAGGGACAAGATCTCAATCAGCCCCAGCATTTT
CDR3aa: CASSEGQDLNQPQHF

d_gene: NA
j_gene: TRBJ2-5
abundance: NA
v_gene: TRBV28
CDR3nt: TGTGCCAGCAGCATCATAGGGTACCTACAAGAGACCCAGTACTTC
CDR3aa: CASSIIGYLQETQYF

d_gene: NA
j_gene: TRBJ2-7
abundance: NA
v_gene: TRBV18
CDR3nt: TGTGCCAGCTCACGTGTTAGCGGAACGAGCTCCTACGAGCGGTACTTC
CDR3aa: CASSRVSGTSSYERYF

d_gene: NA
j_gene: TRBJ2-1
abundance: NA
v_gene: TRBV4-3
CDR3nt: TGCGCCAGCAGCCAAACTTGGGCAGTGAGGAATGGGCAGTTCTTC
CDR3aa: CASSQTWAVRNGQFF

d_gene: NA
j_gene: TRBJ2-1
abundance: NA
v_gene: TRBV9
CDR3nt: TGTGCCAGCAGCGTAGCTACGGGAAGCTCCTACAATGAGCAGTTCTTC
CDR3aa: CASSVATGSSYNEQFF

d_gene: NA
j_gene: TRBJ1-1
abundance: NA
v_gene: TRBV7-2
CDR3nt: TGTGCCAGCAGCTTAGCGCCCGAAGGCTCGAACACTGAAGCTTTCTTT
CDR3aa: CASSLAPEGSNTEAFF

d_gene: NA
j_gene: TRBJ2-7
abundance: NA
v_gene: TRBV27
CDR3nt: TGTGCCAGCAGTTCACAATATCCGCGGCCAGGATTTGCTACAAAAAGAACCTACGAGCAGTACTTC
CDR3aa: CASSSQYPRPGFATKRTYEQYF

d_gene: NA
j_gene: TRBJ2-7
abundance: few
v_gene: TRBV7-2
CDR3nt: TGTGCCAGCAGCTTGCAGCCTACCTTCTACGAGCAGTACTTC
CDR3aa: CASSLQPTFYEQYF